Included here is one TCR beta chain sequence, with context. The data stem from a study of blood T cell repertoires in COVID-19. Study at large: The United States, Italy and Spain supplied acute and convalescent COVID-19 samples. T cells, B-cell-depleted T cells, or PBMCs provided the cDNA or gDNA that served as material.

Seattle participants joined during active infection and were tracked over time. How the authors handled the data: Estimates of nucleated cell counts were drawn from the amplification of reference gene primers. Profiled with immunoSEQ multiplex PCR; TCRdb holds only in-frame clones, not every one. V and J calls and clone size are given by that table; D and trimming were obtained from the DNA. The sample has 400,000 to 450,000 clones, 89% seen once. V lost 8 bases and J 8 bases, leaving 15 bases between the germline ends. Germline V gives CDR1 WSHSY, CDR2 SAAADI. This CDR3 has 13 residues. The source of this sequence is a middle-aged woman with COVID-19, enrolled during active disease. The material sequenced was peripheral blood. This chain connects TRBV10-2 to TRBJ1-4, with D unclear. The CDR3 nucleotides read TGCGCCAGCGGAGATGGTCTTTGGGAAAAACTGTTTTTT. This sequence encodes CASGDGLWEKLFF.